These 4 T cell receptor beta chains were sequenced from one sample in a study of T cell responses to AZD1222 COVID-19 vaccine. Libraries were prepared by immunoSEQ multiplex PCR; TCRdb keeps only in-frame clonotypes and omits some of them. Among 130,000 to 150,000 clones, around nine tenths were seen once, and the ten largest hold about 3%. Specimen: peripheral blood, collected on day 0 of MenACWY control vaccination. Receptor source: an adult in good health.

The rearrangement joins TRBV7-2 to TRBJ2-7; the D is unclear. In germline, CDR1 is SGHTA, CDR2 FQGNSA. V was cut by 0 bases and J by 2 bases, with 5 bases left in between. The CDR3 contains 13 residues. The CDR3 loop reads CASSLAGPYEQYF. Written as DNA, the CDR3 is TGTGCCAGCAGCTTAGCAGGGCCCTACGAGCAGTACTTC.

CDR3 region: CASSSSDRVETQYF. The CDR3 bases are TGTGCCAGCAGTTCCTCGGACAGGGTAGAGACCCAGTACTTC. The rearrangement uses TRBV2 and TRBJ2-5, with 8 bases lining up with TRBD1. CDR1 is SNHLY, CDR2 FYNNEI, per germline. The CDR3 consists of 14 residues. V lost 5 bases, J lost 4 bases, and 6 bases stayed unmatched.

This chain joins TRBV3-1 (or the pseudogene TRBV3-2) and TRBJ2-1, with TRBD2 matching over 7 bases. CDR1 and CDR2 from the germline V gene are LGHDT and YNNKEL (reference sequence). V shed 3 bases and J 8 bases; nucleotides not matched to a gene: 7. The CDR3 is 14 residues long. CDR3 bases: TGTGCCAGCAGCCATGGGAGGGTGGTGCATGAGCAGTTCTTC. Translation: CASSHGRVVHEQFF.

The gene calls are TRBV10-3 and TRBJ2-7, with 9 bases identical to TRBD2. V dropped 4 bases and J dropped 5; count of bases not matched to a gene: 9. Germline V gene sequence: CDR1 ENHRY, CDR2 SYGVKD. The length of the CDR3 is 15 residues. CDR3 in amino acids: CAISGIGGGENEQYF. CDR3 sequence (DNA): TGTGCCATCAGTGGAATAGGCGGGGGGGAAAACGAGCAGTACTTC.